Reported below is one T cell receptor beta chain. The data are from a study of technical replicates of blood from a few donors. The method was immunoSEQ multiplex PCR; TCRdb's version includes in-frame clones alone and lacks a portion of them. This sample has about 48,000 clones; about 90% occur once, and the top ten carry 3% to 5%. Sample: PBMCs. The sequence was obtained from a human donor in good health. Some clones in this sample may be carry-over from other donors' samples.

CDR3 DNA sequence: TGTGCCAGCTCACCCGTGAGCGGGAGCTCCTACGAGCAGTACTTC. Protein sequence: CASSPVSGSSYEQYF. The chain recombines TRBV18 with TRBJ2-7; 8 bases map to TRBD2. V was clipped by 3 bases and J by 0 bases; unmatched bases: 4. CDR1 and CDR2 from the germline V gene are KGHSH and LQKENI. CDR3 length equals 15 residues.